The 30 T cell receptor beta chains in this list originate from one sample, sequenced in a study of T cell responses to AZD1222 COVID-19 vaccine. Using immunoSEQ multiplex PCR, the repertoire was profiled, and TCRdb retains in-frame clones only, with some absent. The table has some 150,000 clones, roughly 85% seen once. The sequencing used peripheral blood, collected on day 0 of AZD1222 vaccination. These receptors all come from an adult in good health.

The V call is TRBV2, the J call TRBJ2-5, with a possible D match to TRBD2 (5 bases). V gave up 4 bases and J gave up 2 bases, with 8 bases separating them. Germline CDR1 is SNHLY and CDR2 is FYNNEI. This CDR3 is 13 amino acids long. CDR3 nucleotide sequence: TGTGCCAGCAGTGGGACTGCACAAGAGACCCAGTACTTC. This encodes CASSGTAQETQYF.

The chain employs TRBV6-5 and TRBJ2-7; no firm D call. Germline CDR1 MNHEY, CDR2 SVGAGI. The CDR3 is 15 amino acids. Deletions cut 5 bases from V and 1 base from J, with 15 bases between. In DNA, the CDR3 is TGTGCCAGCAGTCCCCTACCACACCCGTCCTACGAGCAGTACTTC. Its protein product is CASSPLPHPSYEQYF.

This rearrangement joins TRBV30 to TRBJ1-3; a possible D gene is TRBD1 (5 bases). CDR1 and CDR2 (germline): GTSNPN, SVGIG (reference sequence). The CDR3 spans 14 residues. The V end was cut by 2 bases, the J end by 4 bases, with 12 bases between. For the CDR3, the DNA is TGTGCCTGGAGTCGAGGCAGGGTGGGAAACACCATATATTTT. Amino acids: CAWSRGRVGNTIYF. Variable domain in full (rest from reference TRBV30 and TRBJ1-3): SQTIHQWPATLVQPVGSPLSLECTVEGTSNPNLYWYRQAAGRGLQLLFYSVGIGQISSEVPQNLSASRPQDRQFILSSKKLLLSDSGFYLCAWSRGRVGNTIYFGEGSWLTVV.

This sequence joins TRBV7-2 and TRBJ1-3; TRBD1 matches at 9 bases. The V segment lost 10 bases and the J segment 4 bases; nucleotides outside the gene matches: 20. The CDR3 length is 18 residues. Germline CDR1 reads SGHTA; CDR2 reads FQGNSA. In nucleotides, the CDR3 is TGTGCCACCACCGGAGGGACAGGGAATACGGGGTCGGGAAACACCATATATTTT. Its translation is CATTGGTGNTGSGNTIYF.

This clone was seen only once. This chain connects TRBV18 to TRBJ1-1, with a possible D match to TRBD1 (6 bases). Trimming stripped 3 bases from V and 8 bases from J, with 13 bases between. Looked up from germline, CDR1 is KGHSH and CDR2 is LQKENI. The CDR3 covers 13 residues. The CDR3, as DNA: TGTGCCAGCTCACCCCACAGGGACGCCGAAGCTTTCTTT. Its protein is CASSPHRDAEAFF.

This clone was counted once. V is TRBV7-2 and J is TRBJ2-1; D remains ambiguous. CDR3 size: 16 residues. Germline V gives CDR1 SGHTA, CDR2 FQGNSA. With 0 bases removed from V and 0 bases from J, the gap between germline ends came to 9 bases. The CDR3 here is CASSLAAQSSYNEQFF. As DNA, the CDR3 is TGTGCCAGCAGCTTAGCCGCGCAGAGCTCCTACAATGAGCAGTTCTTC.

A single count supports this clone. The V and J genes are TRBV6-5 and TRBJ2-4, with 8 positions matching TRBD1. CDR3 length: 15 amino acids. Per germline, CDR1 MNHEY and CDR2 SVGAGI. V lost 0 bases, J lost 7 bases, and 5 bases stayed unmatched. The CDR3 DNA is TGTGCCAGCAGTTACTCCCCAGGGGGCCTGAACATTCAGTACTTC. Its protein is CASSYSPGGLNIQYF.

This clone was counted between two and nine times. The genes are TRBV6-2 or TRBV6-3 and TRBJ2-5; 7 positions agree with TRBD1. CDR1 is MNHEY, CDR2 SVGEGT, per germline. After removal of 4 bases from V and 5 bases from J, the junction contained 10 bases not matched to a gene. The CDR3 sequence is 15 residues long. The CDR3 loop is CASSLGRGRDETQYF. CDR3 nucleotides: TGTGCCAGCAGTTTGGGTAGGGGGCGAGATGAGACCCAGTACTTC.

This chain uses TRBV19 with TRBJ1-1, with 11 nucleotides matching TRBD1. Trimming at V came to 3 bases and at J to 4 bases, leaving 10 bases not matched to a gene. Germline V gene data show CDR1 as LNHDA and CDR2 as SQIVND (reference sequence). This CDR3 region has 17 residues. CDR3 sequence (DNA): TGTGCCAGTAGTATCCGCGGACAGGGGGCGAGGAGCACTGAAGCTTTCTTT. This sequence encodes CASSIRGQGARSTEAFF.

This clone was seen a few times. The rearrangement uses TRBV19 and TRBJ1-4, with TRBD1 identical over 9 bases. V shed 11 bases and J 5 bases; nucleotides not matched to a gene: 6. Germline assignment: CDR1 LNHDA and CDR2 SQIVND (reference sequence). The CDR3 has 13 amino acids. CDR3: CASRDRENEKLFF. In DNA form, the CDR3 reads TGTGCCTCCAGGGACAGGGAGAATGAAAAACTGTTTTTT.

The genes are TRBV2 and TRBJ2-2, with D possibly TRBD1 on 6 matching bases. Germline V CDR1 and CDR2: SNHLY, FYNNEI. This CDR3 contains 14 residues. V lost 6 bases and J 0 bases, leaving 8 bases between the germline ends. CDR3 coding DNA: TGTGCCAGCAGGGGACAATCGAACACCGGGGAGCTGTTTTTT. Its translation: CASRGQSNTGELFF.

The V and J genes are TRBV6-2 or TRBV6-3 and TRBJ2-7; D is undetermined. With 2 bases removed from V and 2 bases from J, the gap between germline ends came to 10 bases. From germline, CDR1 is MNHEY and CDR2 SVGEGT. The CDR3 totals 14 residues. CDR3 in DNA: TGTGCCAGCAGTTACACGTCGGTGGCCTACGAGCAGTACTTC. Translated: CASSYTSVAYEQYF.

V gene TRBV6-1 combines with J gene TRBJ1-2, with D uncertain. This CDR3 is built from 14 residues. CDR1 and CDR2 from the germline V gene are MNHNS and SASEGT. Trimming took off 2 bases at V and 4 bases at J, with 11 bases between the two ends. The CDR3 sequence is CASSERALSYGYTF. CDR3 nucleotides: TGTGCCAGCAGTGAACGGGCCCTATCCTATGGCTACACCTTC.

This chain joins TRBV10-2 and TRBJ1-4; D unresolved. V lost 6 bases to trimming and J lost 5 bases, with 10 bases between them. Per the germline V gene, CDR1 is WSHSY and CDR2 is SAAADI. CDR3 size: 13 residues. CDR3 protein: CASRPGLNEKLFF. The CDR3 bases are TGCGCCAGCAGACCTGGACTGAATGAAAAACTGTTTTTT.

The chain is built from TRBV23-1 and TRBJ1-1; no reliable D call. TRBV23-1 is noted as an ORF with a role that remains uncertain. The CDR3 has 14 amino acids. Trimming shortened V by 1 base and J by 4 bases, and 10 bases separated the two germline ends. The CDR3 sequence: CASSQYITATEAFF. In nucleotides, the CDR3 is TGCGCCAGCAGTCAATATATAACAGCCACTGAAGCTTTCTTT.

The chain combines TRBV7-6 with TRBJ2-5; D is unresolved. V lost 4 bases and J lost 5, with 5 bases in between. Germline V CDR1 and CDR2: SGHVS, FNYEAQ. CDR3 length: 11 amino acids. CDR3 in amino acids: CASSYLETQYF. The CDR3 DNA reads as TGTGCCAGCAGCTACTTGGAGACCCAGTACTTC.

The rearrangement joins TRBV9 to TRBJ2-1, with 12 bases identical to TRBD2. CDR1 SGDLS and CDR2 YYNGEE come from the germline V gene. The V segment lost 4 bases and the J segment 4 bases; nucleotides outside the gene matches: 3. The CDR3 has 15 amino acids. CDR3 in DNA: TGTGCCAGCAGCCGTACTAGCGGGAGGTACAATGAGCAGTTCTTC. This codes for CASSRTSGRYNEQFF.

This clone was detected only once. The V and J genes are TRBV12-5 and TRBJ2-3, with D unclear. V lost 5 bases and J lost 4, with 7 bases in between. The CDR3 contains 12 residues. CDR1 is LGHNT, CDR2 FRNRAP, per germline. The DNA of the CDR3 is TGTGCTAGTGGTCCCGGAGCAGATACGCAGTATTTT. This translates into CASGPGADTQYF.

V gene TRBV28 combines with J gene TRBJ2-5, with D possibly matching TRBD1 (6 bases). The DNA end is a closer match to TRBJ2-7, so the J assignment may be wrong. Germline CDR1 and CDR2: MDHEN and SYDVKM. The CDR3 consists of 12 residues. In DNA form, the CDR3 reads TGTGCCAGCAGGCAACAGGGCGCCGAGCAGTACTTC. It translates to CASRQQGAEQYF.

This chain joins TRBV7-9 and TRBJ2-1, with TRBD1 matching 7 bases. With V trimmed by 3 bases and J by 4 bases, 12 bases remained unmatched. The CDR3 extends over 17 amino acids. Looked up from germline, CDR1 is SEHNR and CDR2 is FQNEAQ (reference sequence). The CDR3: CASSFNTRTGSYNEQFF. The CDR3 coding sequence is TGTGCCAGCAGCTTCAATACGCGGACAGGTAGTTACAATGAGCAGTTCTTC.

V and J are TRBV19 and TRBJ1-1; tentatively, D is TRBD1 (5 bases). Germline CDR1 reads LNHDA; CDR2 reads SQIVND (reference sequence). V shed 1 base and J shed 6 bases, with 9 bases lying between them. The CDR3 totals 13 residues. The CDR3 sequence is CASSIVGGSEAFF. The CDR3 coding sequence is TGTGCCAGTAGTATAGTCGGGGGGTCTGAAGCTTTCTTT.

As for this clone: The same CDR3 also results from other DNA sequences found in this sample. V is TRBV9 and J is TRBJ2-3, with D perhaps TRBD2 (6 bases). The V gene's germline CDR1 is SGDLS and CDR2 YYNGEE. V was trimmed by 0 bases and J by 4 bases, leaving 9 bases between them. The CDR3 runs 14 residues. CDR3 sequence (DNA): TGTGCCAGCAGCGTAGGGCGGGGCTCAGATACGCAGTATTTT. Amino acid sequence: CASSVGRGSDTQYF.

This clone was counted a single time. This sequence joins TRBV11-3 and TRBJ2-1, with 8 bases aligning to TRBD2. The CDR3 extends over 18 amino acids. V lost 0 bases and J lost 7; bases outside the gene matches: 14. Per the germline V gene, CDR1 is SGHNT and CDR2 is YENEEA. This CDR3 reads CASSLDVPLGRASNEQFF. The CDR3 nucleotides read TGTGCCAGCAGCTTAGATGTCCCACTCGGGAGGGCCAGTAATGAGCAGTTCTTC.

The rearrangement links TRBV7-2 to TRBJ2-1, with no clear D. The germline CDR1 and CDR2 sequences are SGHTA and FQGNSA. The CDR3 has 12 amino acids. V was clipped by 1 base and J by 4 bases, with 2 bases between them. DNA of the CDR3: TGTGCCAGCAGCTTAGTGTACAATGAGCAGTTCTTC. It codes for CASSLVYNEQFF.

V is TRBV3-1 (or the pseudogene TRBV3-2) and J is TRBJ1-1; D not resolved. Germline V gene data show CDR1 as LGHDT and CDR2 as YNNKEL (reference sequence). The CDR3 is 14 residues long. Between the trimmed V and J ends, which lost 3 bases and 6 bases, there was a span of 14 bases. In DNA, the CDR3 is TGTGCCAGCAGCCACTTGGGGAGCATGGCTGAAGCTTTCTTT. Encoded protein: CASSHLGSMAEAFF.

The CDR3 is CASSYGDYGYTF. The DNA of the CDR3 is TGTGCCAGCAGTTACGGTGACTATGGCTACACCTTC. The genes are TRBV28 and TRBJ1-2; D uncertain. V shed 4 bases and J shed 3 bases, with 6 bases lying between them. CDR3 length: 12 residues. CDR1 and CDR2 (germline): MDHEN, SYDVKM.

A few counts support this clone. The V call is TRBV9, the J call TRBJ2-7; maybe TRBD1 (5 bases). The CDR3 runs to 16 residues. V was cut by 3 bases and J by 1 base, with 17 bases left in between. Germline V gives CDR1 SGDLS, CDR2 YYNGEE. The CDR3 coding sequence is TGTGCCAGCAGCGGGGGCAGCAAATCTAGATCCTACGAGCAGTACTTC. It translates to CASSGGSKSRSYEQYF.

The chain couples TRBV20-1 to TRBJ2-7; D is possibly TRBD1 (5 bases). Germline CDR1 reads DFQATT; CDR2 reads SNEGSKA (reference sequence). V dropped 3 bases and J dropped 5 bases, with 17 bases sitting between them. This CDR3 region has 14 residues. The CDR3 sequence: CSASRPGIFDEQYF. CDR3 bases: TGCAGTGCTAGTAGGCCAGGGATATTCGACGAGCAGTACTTC.

A remark on this clone: The junction and the germline gene differ at one end; a read error may be behind it. The rearrangement joins TRBV7-2 to TRBJ2-1; TRBD2 might be the D (6 bases). Germline CDR1 is SGHTA and CDR2 is FQGNSA. The CDR3 sequence is 17 residues long. The CDR3, as DNA: TGTGCCAGCAGCCTAGCGCTCGACGGGGGCTCCTACAATGAGCAGTTCTTC. Translated: CASSLALDGGSYNEQFF.

The CDR3 loop is CASSFSRSNTGELFF. The DNA for the CDR3 is TGTGCCAGCAGCTTTTCACGATCGAACACCGGGGAGCTGTTTTTT. The J gene is TRBJ2-2, the V gene TRBV7-9; D uncertain. From germline, CDR1 is SEHNR and CDR2 FQNEAQ (reference sequence). With 3 bases removed from V and 0 bases from J, the gap between germline ends came to 8 bases. This CDR3 comprises 15 residues.